The 15 T cell receptor beta chains below all came from one sample that was sequenced in a study of molecular identifiers for immune sequencing clone quantification. One entry per CDR3 protein, called by TCRdb with MiXCR from the PCR reads. The sample yields over 600,000 distinct CDR3 sequences, about 20% seen once. Specimen: naive CD8+ T cells from blood, with Jurkat cell RNA spiked in. Subset meaning: FACS-sorted CD8+CD4-CCR7+CD45RA+ naive T cells. The receptor source for this set is a human donor in good health. Some libraries in this study had Jurkat cell RNA spiked in.

There are many counts of this clonotype. The V and J genes are TRBV20-1 and TRBJ2-3, with 7 bases fitting TRBD2. V lost 5 bases to trimming and J lost 8 bases; unmatched junction nucleotides: 7. Looked up from germline, CDR1 is DFQATT and CDR2 is SNEGSKA (reference sequence). The CDR3 contains 12 residues. CDR3 protein: CSAPGPGGTQYF. In DNA, the CDR3 is TGCAGTGCTCCGGGACCGGGGGGTACGCAGTATTTT.

A note on this clonotype: A much larger clonotype is one base distant, so this may be a read error. V and J are TRBV12-3 or TRBV12-4 and TRBJ1-1, with a weak D call TRBD1 (5 bases). The CDR3 extends over 14 amino acids. In nucleotides, the CDR3 is TGTGCCAGCAGTTTTCCCAACGGGCAGGGTGAAGTTTTCTTT. Its protein is CASSFPNGQGEVFF.

With respect to this clonotype: Being one base from a much bigger clone, this may be a read error. The chain recombines TRBV28 with TRBJ2-7; D remains unclear. Germline V gives CDR1 MDHEN, CDR2 SYDVKM. Trimming shortened V by 1 base and J by 0 bases, and 7 bases separated the two germline ends. The CDR3 is 14 residues long. CDR3 loop: CASSLFLDSYEQYF. CDR3 nucleotide sequence: TGTGCCAGCAGTTTATTCCTCGACTCCTACGAGCAGTACTTC.

This clonotype showed up many times. The chain combines TRBV19 with TRBJ2-3; TRBD1 matches 9 bases. The length of the CDR3 is 16 residues. CDR1 and CDR2 from the germline V gene are LNHDA and SQIVND (reference sequence). The V segment lost 4 bases and the J segment 2 bases; nucleotides outside the gene matches: 7. Here the CDR3 DNA reads TGTGCCAGTAGTAACCCGGACAGGGGAAACACAGATACGCAGTATTTT. This translates into CASSNPDRGNTDTQYF.

About this clonotype itself: One base away lies a much larger clone, so this may be a sequencing read error. The chain joins TRBV4-3 to TRBJ2-7; 8 positions match TRBD1. The CDR3 is 14 amino acids. Germline assignment: CDR1 LGHNA and CDR2 YSLEER. DNA of the CDR3: TGCACCAGCAGCCAAGGTCGGACAGGGCGGGAGCAGTACTTC. It is translated as CTSSQGRTGREQYF.

This clonotype was seen more than once but under ten times. The chain uses TRBV20-1 and TRBJ2-5; TRBD1 matches at 7 bases. Trimming at V came to 6 bases and at J to 2 bases, leaving 9 bases not matched to a gene. The CDR3 contains 14 residues. Germline-derived CDR1 and CDR2 are DFQATT and SNEGSKA (reference sequence). This CDR3 reads CSATMTGLQETQYF. DNA of the CDR3: TGCAGTGCAACGATGACAGGGTTGCAAGAGACCCAGTACTTC.

This clonotype was counted ten times or more. The chain combines TRBV29-1 with TRBJ2-3, with no clear D. This CDR3 has 14 residues. Deletions cut 3 bases from V and 0 bases from J, with 10 bases between. Germline-derived CDR1 and CDR2 are SQVTM and ANQGSEA. For the CDR3, the DNA is TGCAGCGTTGACCGGGTCGTCAGCACAGATACGCAGTATTTT. Translation: CSVDRVVSTDTQYF.

This clonotype has only a few counts. A much larger clonotype is one base distant, so this may be a read error. The rearrangement joins TRBV7-9 to TRBJ2-5, with 9 bases that match TRBD2. Losses at the gene ends were 4 bases for V and 4 bases for J; bases not matched to a gene: 7. Germline V CDR1 and CDR2: SEHNR, FQNEAQ (reference sequence). The CDR3 length is 15 residues. Written as DNA, the CDR3 is TGTGCCAGCAGCTCAGTAGCGGGAGATGGAGAGACCCAGTACTTC. This gives the protein CASSSVAGDGETQYF.

Remarks on this clonotype: This may stem from a read error, because a much larger clone lies one nucleotide away. This chain connects TRBV6-6 to TRBJ2-1, with D perhaps matching TRBD2 (5 bases). The J call may be faulty, since TRBJ2-7 better matches the DNA end. The CDR3 contains 13 residues. Per germline, CDR1 MNHNY and CDR2 SVGAGI (reference sequence). The CDR3 here is CASSYGSGNEQYF. CDR3 DNA sequence: TGTGCCAGCAGTTACGGGTCGGGGAATGAGCAGTACTTC.

With respect to this clonotype: This may arise from a read error, as a much more abundant clone is one base away. CDR3 sequence: CARSFDGQAIKNIQYF. The CDR3 DNA is TGTGCCCGCAGTTTCGACGGACAGGCCATTAAAAACATTCAGTACTTC. This chain connects TRBV2 to TRBJ2-4, with 7 bases that match TRBD1. Germline loops: CDR1 SNHLY, CDR2 FYNNEI. The CDR3 extends over 16 amino acids.

This clonotype was detected ten times or more. The rearrangement links TRBV7-2 to TRBJ2-7; D remains ambiguous. The germline V and J ends were trimmed by 1 base and 3 bases, with 19 bases remaining between them. The CDR3 loop spans 17 amino acids. The germline V gene encodes CDR1 SGHTA and CDR2 FQGNSA. CDR3 nucleotides: TGTGCCAGCAGCTTAGGTTCCCTCGGAATGGGGAACTACGAGCAGTACTTC. Translating it yields CASSLGSLGMGNYEQYF.

This clonotype was found a few times. The chain uses TRBV6-2 or TRBV6-3 and TRBJ2-3; 7 nucleotides match TRBD2. This CDR3 is 15 amino acids long. V lost 7 bases and J lost 4; bases outside the gene matches: 11. CDR1 and CDR2 (germline): MNHEY, SVGEGT. The CDR3 reads CASTPWSGAADTQYF. In DNA form, the CDR3 reads TGTGCCAGCACTCCCTGGAGCGGGGCAGCAGATACGCAGTATTTT.

This clonotype was detected ten times or more. V and J are TRBV29-1 and TRBJ2-1; D may match TRBD1 or TRBD2 (5 bases each). The CDR3 has 14 amino acids. The ends were cut back, 4 bases at V and 15 bases at J, with 25 bases in the middle. The V gene's germline CDR1 is SQVTM and CDR2 ANQGSEA. CDR3 nucleotides: TGCAGCGTTGTAGCAGATTTGGGGGATAAAGTGGGGTTCTTC. Residues: CSVVADLGDKVGFF.

Worth noting for this clonotype: Just one base apart from a much larger clone, this may be a read error. The genes are TRBV20-1 and TRBJ2-7; D might be TRBD1 (5 bases). The CDR3 is 13 residues long. CDR1 and CDR2 (germline): DFQATT, SNEGSKA (reference sequence). V lost 1 base to trimming and J lost 2 bases, with 9 bases between them. The CDR3, as DNA: TGCAGTGCTAGAGTTGGGGCCCCCTACGAGCAGTACTTC. Translating it yields CSARVGAPYEQYF.

The CDR3 region is CASSVDSYRNREQFF. The CDR3 DNA reads as TGTGCCAGCAGCGTAGACAGTTACCGTAATCGGGAGCAGTTCTTC. The V gene is TRBV9, the J gene TRBJ2-1; D remains ambiguous. Trimming took 0 bases from V and 10 from J, leaving 17 bases between them. The CDR3 has 15 amino acids. CDR1 and CDR2 (germline): SGDLS, YYNGEE.